This T cell receptor (beta chain) emerged from a study of blood T cell repertoires in COVID-19 (dated by TCRdb to the early 2020s). About the full investigation: Collaborator samples came from the United States, Italy and Spain and covered acute and convalescent phases of COVID-19. The material from the prospective study consisted of cDNA or gDNA derived from T cells, B-cell-depleted T cells, or PBMCs. Where HLA class I and class II types were available, the types were taken from metadata supplied by the sample provider, not from assay-based typing. Deeply sampled blood TCRbeta repertoires from subjects exposed to, actively infected with, or recovered from COVID-19 were included in the dataset. The samples were drawn from two sources: the first 160 participants of the ongoing ImmuneRACE study, and 950 to 1,500 subjects contributed by 6 global collaborators. The repertoires were made available in a free public database intended to serve as a resource for research on the immune response to SARS-CoV-2. A de-identified subject ID, COVID-19 status, age in years and sex were almost always included in the sample metadata. The paper's findings and limits, for the study overall: The amount of clinical and demographic metadata varied by source and participant and was provided uncurated.

With regard to this clone: This clone's antigen is unknown. One base away there is no much larger clone; base qualities are not given.

Participants in the prospective study were aged roughly 18 to 89 years, lived in 20 to 30 United States geographic areas, and enrolled through a virtual design. To assign participants to cohorts, the prospective study relied on clinical history that participants themselves reported in a screening survey and a study questionnaire. Mobile phlebotomists in the prospective study collected whole blood, serum and a nasopharyngeal or oropharyngeal swab from every participant. Prospective study participants could optionally give additional blood draws and questionnaires over a roughly two-month period. Before DNA extraction, prospective study blood samples were shipped either frozen or at room temperature. CDR1 and CDR2 (SEHNR, FQNEAQ) derive from the germline V gene (reference sequence). Including cysteine and phenylalanine, the CDR3 has 12 amino acids. The only DNA kept is the CDR3, 36 bases in frame from the first base. The V end loses 3 bases and the J end loses 7 bases, and a stretch of 9 bases separates them.

TCRbeta CDR3 regions were amplified from genomic DNA by means of the immunoSEQ Assay, a bias-controlled multiplex PCR. The paper's data handling went like this. Within the assay, amplification of reference gene primers was used to estimate how many nucleated cells each sample contained. Sequence reads were collapsed and filtered to measure the absolute abundance of every unique TCRbeta CDR3 rearrangement. Productive Simpson clonality was computed per sample as the square root of Simpson's diversity index over productive rearrangements. TCRdb retrieved this table from immuneACCESS and kept in-frame rearrangements only. Not all clones are present; in checked studies, unresolved V genes account for under half, and no reason is known for the remainder. From that table come the V and J calls and clone size; the DNA was used to work out D and trimming. The sample yields approximately 180,000 clones; roughly nine tenths were counted once. Of the sample, about 2.2% is held by the ten largest clones.

This receptor chain uses TRBV7-9 and TRBJ1-2; a tentative D call is TRBD1 (6 bases match). The sequence was obtained from a woman between 35 and 50 years old with acute COVID-19. The sample comprised PBMCs or T cells enriched from blood (not recorded which). The DNA sequence follows: TGTGCCAGCAGCTTCTCAGGGGTTGGCTACACCTTC. Its product reads: CASSFSGVGYTF.